Below are 5 T cell receptor beta chains sequenced from a single sample in a study of CD8+CD57+ T cells in acquired aplastic anemia. An expansion of CD8+CD57+ cells by flow cytometry had been shown in patients chosen for sequencing. The TCR beta profiling, which covered VDJ combination and CDR3 sequence, was carried out using genomic DNA as the template. TCRdb itself ran the reads through MiXCR, one entry per CDR3 protein. In the table there are about 160,000 distinct CDR3 sequences, roughly 50% of which are singletons. What was sequenced was sorted CD4+, CD8+, or CD8+CD57+ T cells (not recorded which) from PBMCs. These receptors were collected from a human donor with aplastic anemia.

V gene TRBV19 combines with J gene TRBJ2-3; D is undetermined. The germline CDR1 and CDR2 sequences are LNHDA and SQIVND (reference sequence). The CDR3 length is 11 residues. Trimming left V 11 bases short and J 0 bases short, with 6 bases between. CDR3 bases: TGTGCCGCACAGAGCACAGATACGCAGTATTTT. It encodes CAAQSTDTQYF.

This clonotype was counted ten times or more. This rearrangement joins TRBV20-1 to TRBJ2-3; 9 nucleotides align to TRBD2. The CDR3 is 14 amino acids. Germline assignment: CDR1 DFQATT and CDR2 SNEGSKA (reference sequence). Germline trimming cut 2 bases from V and 4 bases from J; bases unmatched to any gene: 4. For the CDR3, the DNA is TGCAGTGCTAGATCTAGCGGGAAAGCAGATACGCAGTATTTT. As protein: CSARSSGKADTQYF.

This clonotype has a handful of counts. The chain uses TRBV9 and TRBJ1-1; the D gene is possibly TRBD1 (5 bases). Germline loops: CDR1 SGDLS, CDR2 YYNGEE. The CDR3 is made up of 15 amino acids. Trimming cost V 5 bases and J 1 base, with 15 bases left between them. CDR3 in DNA: TGTGCCAGCAGTGATCAGGGCGAGGGGAACACTGAAGCTTTCTTT. Amino acid sequence: CASSDQGEGNTEAFF.

This clonotype was counted once. The chain combines TRBV6-5 with TRBJ2-2; TRBD2 agrees at 10 bases. This CDR3 spans 14 amino acids. Germline V lookup: CDR1 MNHEY, CDR2 SVGAGI. V lost 8 bases to trimming and J lost 6 bases; unmatched junction nucleotides: 6. For the CDR3, the DNA is TGTGCCAGCGGTTCGCTAGCGGGAGCCGGGGAGCTGTTTTTT. Amino acids: CASGSLAGAGELFF.

Worth noting for this clonotype: A much larger clone differs by one base, so this may be a read error. The chain has TRBV11-2 and TRBJ2-3; 10 nucleotides align to TRBD2. The CDR3 extends over 15 amino acids. Germline CDR1 SGHAT, CDR2 FQNNGV. Trimming at V came to 8 bases and at J to 3 bases, leaving 8 bases not matched to a gene. The DNA of the CDR3 is TGTGCCAGCGGTTTCTTAGCGGGAGGTACAGATACGCAGTATTTT. Its translation is CASGFLAGGTDTQYF.